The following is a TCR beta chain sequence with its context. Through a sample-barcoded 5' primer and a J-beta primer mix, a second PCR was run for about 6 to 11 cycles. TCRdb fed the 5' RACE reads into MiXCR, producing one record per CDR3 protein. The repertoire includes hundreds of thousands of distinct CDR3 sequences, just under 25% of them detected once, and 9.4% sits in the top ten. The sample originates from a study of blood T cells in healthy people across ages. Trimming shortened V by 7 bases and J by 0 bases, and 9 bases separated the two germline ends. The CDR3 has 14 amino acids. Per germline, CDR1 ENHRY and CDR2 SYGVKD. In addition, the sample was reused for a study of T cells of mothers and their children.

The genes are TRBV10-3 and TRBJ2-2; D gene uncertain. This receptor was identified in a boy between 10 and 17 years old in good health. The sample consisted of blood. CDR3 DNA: TGTGCCATCAACCAGGCCGCGAACACCGGGGAGCTGTTTTTT. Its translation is CAINQAANTGELFF.